This T cell receptor (beta chain) was found in a study of CD8 T cells in Susac syndrome. When the RNA was reverse transcribed, random hexamers were used with an input of 0.5 to 1 ug. TCRdb itself ran the immunoSEQ multiplex PCR reads through MiXCR, one entry per CDR3 protein. Of about 400,000 distinct CDR3 sequences listed, 75% to 90% are singletons. Peripheral blood CD8+ and CD4+ T cells were profiled by TCR beta sequencing. The CDR3 length is 14 residues. Germline loops: CDR1 MGHRA, CDR2 YSYEKL. V shed 7 bases and J shed 5 bases, with 17 bases lying between them. The sequenced material came from CD8+ T cells from PBMCs. J is TRBJ1-1 and V is TRBV4-1; tentatively, D is TRBD1 (6 bases). The TCR sequence derives from a human donor with multiple sclerosis. The CDR3 reads CASTKGGLGTEAFF. CDR3 DNA sequence: TGCGCCAGCACAAAGGGGGGCCTGGGGACTGAAGCTTTCTTT.